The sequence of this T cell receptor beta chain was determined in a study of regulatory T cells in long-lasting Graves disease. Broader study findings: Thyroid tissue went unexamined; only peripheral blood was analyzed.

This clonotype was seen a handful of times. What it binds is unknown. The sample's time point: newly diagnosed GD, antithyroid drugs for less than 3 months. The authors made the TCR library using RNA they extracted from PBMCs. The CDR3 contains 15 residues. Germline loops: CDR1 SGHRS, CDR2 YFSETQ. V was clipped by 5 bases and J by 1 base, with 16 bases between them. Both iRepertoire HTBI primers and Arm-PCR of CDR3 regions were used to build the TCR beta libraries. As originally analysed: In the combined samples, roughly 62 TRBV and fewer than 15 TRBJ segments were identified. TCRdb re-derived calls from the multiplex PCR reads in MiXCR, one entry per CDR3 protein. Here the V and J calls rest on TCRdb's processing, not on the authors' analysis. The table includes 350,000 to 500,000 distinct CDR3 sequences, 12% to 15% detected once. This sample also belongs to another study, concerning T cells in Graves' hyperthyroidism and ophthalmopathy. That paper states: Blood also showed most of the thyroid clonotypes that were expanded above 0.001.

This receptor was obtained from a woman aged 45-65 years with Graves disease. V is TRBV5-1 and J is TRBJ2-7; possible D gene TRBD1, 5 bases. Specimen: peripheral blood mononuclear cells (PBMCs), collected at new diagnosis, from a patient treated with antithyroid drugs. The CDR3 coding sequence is TGCGCCAGCAGGGGGCTTTGGTATGGATCCTACGAGCAGTACTTC. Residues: CASRGLWYGSYEQYF.